This T cell receptor (beta chain) was identified during a study of T cell changes during pregnancy in multiple sclerosis. This table comes from immunoSEQ multiplex PCR, and its TCRdb copy is limited to in-frame clones, with some not included. The sample has tens of thousands of clones, 90% seen once; the top ten hold approximately 2.8%. This clone was observed once. The CDR3 length is 14 residues. V dropped 10 bases and J dropped 3; count of bases not matched to a gene: 10. CDR1 is LNHDA and CDR2 is SQIVND in the germline V gene (reference sequence). The input for sequencing was CD8+ T cells from peripheral blood mononuclear cells, taken before pregnancy. The chain joins TRBV19 to TRBJ2-3; 7 bases are shared with TRBD2. This TCR was recovered from a female donor with multiple sclerosis, enrolled in a pregnancy study. CDR3 sequence: CATTPWEGTDTQYF. The CDR3 region has the DNA TGTGCCACCACACCATGGGAGGGGACAGATACGCAGTATTTT.